This TCR beta chain was recorded in a study of blood T cell repertoires in COVID-19 (dated by TCRdb to between 2020 and 2021). Background on the whole study: Samples covering the acute and convalescent phases of COVID-19 were provided by collaborators in the United States, Italy and Spain. The material from the prospective study consisted of cDNA or gDNA derived from T cells, B-cell-depleted T cells, or PBMCs. Deeply sampled blood TCRbeta repertoires from subjects exposed to, actively infected with, or recovered from COVID-19 were included in the dataset. The repertoires were released in a freely available public database meant as a resource for research on the immune response to SARS-CoV-2. The samples were drawn from two sources: the first 160 participants of the ongoing ImmuneRACE study, and 1,000 to 1,500 subjects contributed by 6 global collaborators. A de-identified subject ID, COVID-19 status, age in years and sex were almost always included in the sample metadata. Where HLA class I and class II types were available, the types were taken from metadata supplied by the sample provider, not from assay-based typing. General findings and caveats noted by the study authors: The amount of clinical and demographic metadata varied by source and participant and was provided uncurated.

Whole blood was collected in K2EDTA tubes by collaborating institutions according to the institutions' own protocols. For TCRbeta analysis, collaborators shipped samples as frozen whole blood, isolated PBMCs, or DNA extracted from either of those sample types. On this clone: No antigen is known for it. No much larger clone exists at a distance of one base, and base qualities are not known.

TCRbeta CDR3 regions were amplified from genomic DNA by means of the immunoSEQ Assay, a bias-controlled multiplex PCR. As for the original processing: The number of nucleated cells in each sample was estimated by amplification of reference gene primers within the assay. To quantify the absolute abundance of each unique TCRbeta CDR3 rearrangement, sequence reads were collapsed and filtered. For each sample, productive Simpson clonality was calculated by taking the square root of Simpson's diversity index across productive rearrangements. As stored in TCRdb, this immuneACCESS dataset retains in-frame rearrangements with V and J assigned. A fraction of the clones does not appear; measured against another copy, unresolved V genes explain less than half of the discrepancy, and the remainder lacks a known reason. D and trimming were read from the DNA, whereas the V and J calls and clone size are those reported in that table. This sample is represented by around 200,000 clones; 90% of them were singletons. Together, the top ten hold approximately 0.64% of the sample.

As encoded in the germline V gene, CDR1 is MNHEY while CDR2 is SVGEGT. V is pruned by 6 bases and J by 4 bases, leaving 2 bases of the junction without a gene match. There are 13 amino acids in the CDR3, from cysteine to phenylalanine inclusive. Only the CDR3 DNA is retained, 39 bases long and in frame from the first base. The rearrangement joined TRBV6-2 or TRBV6-3 to TRBJ2-5; the central 10 bases match TRBD1. The sequencing sample was made of peripheral blood. The sequence was collected from a man between 45 and 60 years old with acute or convalescent COVID-19. The CDR3 region reads CASSRTGGETQYF. The sequenced DNA is TGTGCCAGCAGCAGGACAGGGGGAGAGACCCAGTACTTC.